This T cell receptor beta chain stems from a study of blood T cell repertoires in COVID-19. Study-wide background: Donors in the United States, Italy and Spain gave samples during acute or convalescent COVID-19.

Authors' methods: The assay estimated nucleated cells by amplifying reference gene primers. Repertoires were generated with immunoSEQ multiplex PCR, while TCRdb's copy carries only in-frame clones and drops some. Clone size and V and J calls were adopted from that table, with D and trimming inferred from the DNA. In the table there are around 220,000 clones, nearly 90% of which are singletons. Sequenced input: peripheral blood. The receptor was isolated from a woman between 40 and 55 years old who had recovered from COVID-19.

Here the CDR3 DNA reads TGTGCCAGCAGCTTAGCGGGGCGTGCACAAGAGACCCAGTACTTC. Its translation is CASSLAGRAQETQYF. The chain employs TRBV7-2 and TRBJ2-5, with D perhaps TRBD1 (5 bases). The V end lost 0 bases, the J end lost 2 bases, and 10 bases lay between the germline ends. There are 15 residues in the CDR3. CDR1 is SGHTA, CDR2 FQGNSA, per germline.